These T cell receptor beta chains were read from a single sample in a study of blood T cell repertoires in COVID-19. The repertoire was sequenced with immunoSEQ multiplex PCR; TCRdb's copy has only in-frame clones and lacks some. Of a few hundred thousand clones listed, around 87% are singletons. The specimen sequenced was peripheral blood. The receptors derive from a woman in her sixties with COVID-19, enrolled during active disease. Both conserved end residues are part of each CDR3. Fields, in order: clone size, J gene, D gene, V gene, CDR3 protein, CDR3 DNA. D genes are given only for firm matches. Where a row states a size, it is once, few, many or the class of an expanded clone; other rows omit it.

clone size: .
J gene: TRBJ1-5
D gene: .
V gene: TRBV27
CDR3 protein: CASSRRDTLTPQHF
CDR3 DNA: TGTGCCAGCAGCCGCCGGGACACCTTAACGCCCCAGCATTTT

clone size: .
J gene: TRBJ1-5
D gene: TRBD1
V gene: TRBV7-2
CDR3 protein: CASSLETGDQPQHF
CDR3 DNA: TGTGCCAGCAGCTTAGAGACAGGGGATCAGCCCCAGCATTTT

clone size: .
J gene: TRBJ2-6
D gene: TRBD1
V gene: TRBV5-4
CDR3 protein: CASSGDRAGANVLTF
CDR3 DNA: TGTGCCAGCAGTGGGGACAGGGCCGGGGCCAACGTCCTGACTTTC

clone size: .
J gene: TRBJ2-3
D gene: TRBD1
V gene: TRBV7-2
CDR3 protein: CASSGPGQSTDTQYF
CDR3 DNA: TGTGCCAGCAGCGGGCCGGGACAGAGCACAGATACGCAGTATTTT

clone size: .
J gene: TRBJ1-1
D gene: .
V gene: TRBV12-3/TRBV12-4
CDR3 protein: CASSLMGATEAFF
CDR3 DNA: TGTGCCAGCAGTCTTATGGGGGCCACTGAAGCTTTCTTT

clone size: .
J gene: TRBJ2-5
D gene: TRBD2
V gene: TRBV28
CDR3 protein: CASRLAGEKETQYF
CDR3 DNA: TGTGCCAGCAGACTAGCGGGTGAGAAAGAGACCCAGTACTTC

clone size: .
J gene: TRBJ2-1
D gene: TRBD1
V gene: TRBV7-6
CDR3 protein: CASSLDLTTGNNEQFF
CDR3 DNA: TGTGCCAGCAGCTTAGACCTTACGACAGGGAACAATGAGCAGTTCTTC

clone size: .
J gene: TRBJ2-1
D gene: TRBD2
V gene: TRBV10-3
CDR3 protein: CAIRGLSSGTAEQFF
CDR3 DNA: TGTGCCATCAGGGGCTTGAGTAGCGGGACGGCTGAGCAGTTCTTC

clone size: .
J gene: TRBJ2-7
D gene: .
V gene: TRBV19
CDR3 protein: CATRSEGVFGYEQYF
CDR3 DNA: TGTGCCACCAGGTCGGAGGGAGTGTTCGGGTACGAGCAGTACTTC

clone size: few
J gene: TRBJ2-2
D gene: .
V gene: TRBV29-1
CDR3 protein: CSAPGLNTGELFF
CDR3 DNA: TGCAGCGCTCCGGGATTAAACACCGGGGAGCTGTTTTTT

clone size: .
J gene: TRBJ1-5
D gene: .
V gene: TRBV19
CDR3 protein: CASSEGPGQPQHF
CDR3 DNA: TGTGCCAGTAGTGAGGGCCCGGGTCAGCCCCAGCATTTT

clone size: .
J gene: TRBJ2-7
D gene: TRBD2
V gene: TRBV7-9
CDR3 protein: CASSYGKKGLAGRYEQYF
CDR3 DNA: TGTGCCAGCAGCTACGGGAAGAAGGGACTAGCGGGCCGTTACGAGCAGTACTTC

clone size: .
J gene: TRBJ2-3
D gene: .
V gene: TRBV4-3
CDR3 protein: CASSQGSHSSTDTQYF
CDR3 DNA: TGCGCCAGCAGCCAAGGCTCCCACTCAAGCACAGATACGCAGTATTTT

clone size: .
J gene: TRBJ2-1
D gene: TRBD1
V gene: TRBV7-3
CDR3 protein: CASSRNRGEQFF
CDR3 DNA: TGTGCCAGCAGCCGTAACAGGGGTGAGCAGTTCTTC

clone size: .
J gene: TRBJ2-7
D gene: TRBD1
V gene: TRBV11-2
CDR3 protein: CASSRDRHYEQYF
CDR3 DNA: TGTGCCAGCAGCCGGGACAGGCACTACGAGCAGTACTTC

clone size: .
J gene: TRBJ2-3
D gene: .
V gene: TRBV12-3/TRBV12-4
CDR3 protein: CASSLLAPDTQYF
CDR3 DNA: TGTGCCAGCAGTCTTTTAGCTCCTGATACGCAGTATTTT

clone size: .
J gene: TRBJ2-1
D gene: TRBD2
V gene: TRBV5-1
CDR3 protein: CASSHSSGRGSYNEQFF
CDR3 DNA: TGCGCCAGCAGCCATTCCAGCGGGAGGGGGTCCTACAATGAGCAGTTCTTC

clone size: .
J gene: TRBJ2-7
D gene: .
V gene: TRBV6-6
CDR3 protein: CASSYSVQGVGHEQYF
CDR3 DNA: TGTGCCAGCAGTTACTCTGTACAGGGCGTTGGCCACGAGCAGTACTTC

clone size: .
J gene: TRBJ1-5
D gene: .
V gene: TRBV7-2
CDR3 protein: CASSLSGRWQPQHF
CDR3 DNA: TGTGCCAGCAGCTTATCAGGGCGTTGGCAGCCCCAGCATTTT

clone size: .
J gene: TRBJ1-3
D gene: .
V gene: TRBV3-1/TRBV3-2
CDR3 protein: CASSQVQGISGNTIYF
CDR3 DNA: TGTGCCAGCAGCCAAGTGCAGGGGATCTCTGGAAACACCATATATTTT

clone size: once
J gene: TRBJ2-7
D gene: TRBD1
V gene: TRBV6-6
CDR3 protein: CASRGQADYEQYF
CDR3 DNA: TGTGCCAGCAGGGGACAGGCAGACTACGAGCAGTACTTC

clone size: .
J gene: TRBJ1-1
D gene: TRBD1
V gene: TRBV7-6
CDR3 protein: CASSLNDRGGTEAFF
CDR3 DNA: TGTGCCAGCAGCCTCAACGACAGGGGGGGCACTGAAGCTTTCTTT

clone size: .
J gene: TRBJ2-1
D gene: .
V gene: TRBV18
CDR3 protein: CASSTAGSYNEQFF
CDR3 DNA: TGTGCCAGCTCAACCGCGGGTTCCTACAATGAGCAGTTCTTC

clone size: once
J gene: TRBJ2-3
D gene: TRBD2
V gene: TRBV27
CDR3 protein: CASSKSSGLGTDTQYF
CDR3 DNA: TGTGCCAGCAGTAAATCTAGCGGGTTGGGAACAGATACGCAGTATTTT

clone size: few
J gene: TRBJ2-1
D gene: TRBD2
V gene: TRBV6-2/TRBV6-3
CDR3 protein: CASSYSGLAGLYNEQFF
CDR3 DNA: TGTGCCAGCAGTTACTCAGGACTAGCGGGACTTTACAATGAGCAGTTCTTC

clone size: .
J gene: TRBJ2-7
D gene: TRBD1
V gene: TRBV6-5
CDR3 protein: CASSSTGASSYEQYF
CDR3 DNA: TGTGCCAGCAGTTCCACAGGGGCCAGCTCCTACGAGCAGTACTTC

clone size: .
J gene: TRBJ2-5
D gene: TRBD1
V gene: TRBV7-2
CDR3 protein: CASSLGSGQGQTQYF
CDR3 DNA: TGTGCCAGCAGCTTAGGATCGGGACAGGGTCAGACCCAGTACTTC

clone size: .
J gene: TRBJ2-1
D gene: TRBD2
V gene: TRBV5-1
CDR3 protein: CASSRTSGGWNEQFF
CDR3 DNA: TGCGCCAGCAGCCGGACTAGCGGGGGTTGGAATGAGCAGTTCTTC

clone size: few
J gene: TRBJ2-1
D gene: .
V gene: TRBV29-1
CDR3 protein: CSVGGRADYNEQFF
CDR3 DNA: TGCAGCGTTGGTGGCAGGGCTGACTACAATGAGCAGTTCTTC

clone size: .
J gene: TRBJ1-1
D gene: .
V gene: TRBV19
CDR3 protein: CASSGMNTEAFF
CDR3 DNA: TGTGCCAGTTCCGGTATGAACACTGAAGCTTTCTTT

clone size: .
J gene: TRBJ2-1
D gene: .
V gene: TRBV5-4
CDR3 protein: CASSLVQGTYNEQFF
CDR3 DNA: TGTGCCAGCAGCTTGGTACAGGGGACTTACAATGAGCAGTTCTTC

clone size: .
J gene: TRBJ2-5
D gene: TRBD1
V gene: TRBV5-4
CDR3 protein: CASSVDRWETQYF
CDR3 DNA: TGTGCCAGCAGCGTGGACAGGTGGGAGACCCAGTACTTC

clone size: .
J gene: TRBJ2-7
D gene: .
V gene: TRBV15
CDR3 protein: CATSNYRRSYEQYF
CDR3 DNA: TGTGCCACCAGCAATTACCGGCGGTCCTACGAGCAGTACTTC

clone size: once
J gene: TRBJ2-7
D gene: TRBD1
V gene: TRBV2
CDR3 protein: CASDRVGRIPGQTGEQYF
CDR3 DNA: TGTGCCAGCGACCGGGTGGGGAGAATTCCGGGACAGACGGGGGAGCAGTACTTC

clone size: .
J gene: TRBJ1-1
D gene: .
V gene: TRBV28
CDR3 protein: CASSLGRPRAFF
CDR3 DNA: TGTGCCAGCAGTTTGGGCCGGCCAAGGGCTTTCTTT

clone size: .
J gene: TRBJ1-4
D gene: .
V gene: TRBV7-9
CDR3 protein: CASSSQGLAEKLFF
CDR3 DNA: TGTGCCAGCAGCTCCCAAGGACTAGCTGAAAAACTGTTTTTT

clone size: .
J gene: TRBJ2-5
D gene: .
V gene: TRBV24-1
CDR3 protein: CATSDASRGTQETQYF
CDR3 DNA: TGTGCCACCAGTGATGCCTCCAGGGGGACTCAAGAGACCCAGTACTTC

clone size: .
J gene: TRBJ1-1
D gene: TRBD1
V gene: TRBV10-3
CDR3 protein: CAISELAQGGTEAFF
CDR3 DNA: TGTGCCATCAGTGAGCTCGCTCAGGGGGGTACTGAAGCTTTCTTT

clone size: .
J gene: TRBJ2-3
D gene: TRBD2
V gene: TRBV7-2
CDR3 protein: CASSLTGGPTDTQYF
CDR3 DNA: TGTGCCAGCAGCTTAACGGGGGGACCCACAGATACGCAGTATTTT

clone size: .
J gene: TRBJ1-5
D gene: .
V gene: TRBV6-1
CDR3 protein: CASSEQGTYQPQHF
CDR3 DNA: TGTGCCAGCAGTGAACAGGGGACCTATCAGCCCCAGCATTTT

clone size: .
J gene: TRBJ1-1
D gene: TRBD1
V gene: TRBV30
CDR3 protein: CAWRDRARTEAFF
CDR3 DNA: TGTGCCTGGAGGGACAGGGCAAGGACTGAAGCTTTCTTT

clone size: .
J gene: TRBJ1-1
D gene: .
V gene: TRBV7-2
CDR3 protein: CASSSVSGVGAFF
CDR3 DNA: TGTGCCAGCAGCTCGGTTTCGGGGGTGGGGGCTTTCTTT

clone size: .
J gene: TRBJ1-2
D gene: .
V gene: TRBV6-5
CDR3 protein: CASSYSLGGIGYTF
CDR3 DNA: TGTGCCAGCAGTTACTCCCTCGGAGGGATCGGCTACACCTTC

clone size: .
J gene: TRBJ1-4
D gene: TRBD1
V gene: TRBV7-2
CDR3 protein: CASRPTGGGEKLFF
CDR3 DNA: TGTGCCAGCAGACCCACAGGGGGCGGCGAAAAACTGTTTTTT

clone size: .
J gene: TRBJ2-6
D gene: .
V gene: TRBV6-5
CDR3 protein: CATARGSAGANVLTF
CDR3 DNA: TGTGCCACCGCAAGGGGTTCGGCTGGGGCCAACGTCCTGACTTTC

clone size: once
J gene: TRBJ1-5
D gene: .
V gene: TRBV19
CDR3 protein: CASSRQVDQPQHF
CDR3 DNA: TGTGCCAGTAGCAGACAGGTAGATCAGCCCCAGCATTTT

clone size: .
J gene: TRBJ1-2
D gene: .
V gene: TRBV24-1
CDR3 protein: CATSDSGGGYTF
CDR3 DNA: TGTGCCACCAGTGATTCGGGAGGTGGCTACACCTTC

clone size: few
J gene: TRBJ2-1
D gene: .
V gene: TRBV5-6
CDR3 protein: CASSLVGGSYNEQFF
CDR3 DNA: TGTGCCAGCAGCTTGGTGGGGGGCTCCTACAATGAGCAGTTCTTC

clone size: .
J gene: TRBJ2-7
D gene: TRBD1
V gene: TRBV7-9
CDR3 protein: CASSATGTGYEQYF
CDR3 DNA: TGTGCCAGCAGCGCCACCGGGACAGGGTACGAGCAGTACTTC

clone size: .
J gene: TRBJ2-1
D gene: TRBD2
V gene: TRBV6-1
CDR3 protein: CASSDDLLAGKYNEQFF
CDR3 DNA: TGTGCCAGCAGTGATGACTTACTAGCGGGGAAATACAATGAGCAGTTCTTC

clone size: once
J gene: TRBJ2-1
D gene: .
V gene: TRBV21-1
CDR3 protein: CASSKVSGLAVYNEQFF
CDR3 DNA: TGTGCCAGCAGCAAAGTAAGCGGACTAGCGGTCTACAATGAGCAGTTCTTC

clone size: .
J gene: TRBJ1-3
D gene: .
V gene: TRBV7-2
CDR3 protein: CASDRSAGSGNTIYF
CDR3 DNA: TGTGCCAGCGACAGGAGTGCCGGCTCTGGGAACACCATATATTTT

clone size: once
J gene: TRBJ2-1
D gene: TRBD1
V gene: TRBV6-6
CDR3 protein: CASSYGGQGSNEQFF
CDR3 DNA: TGTGCCAGCAGTTACGGGGGACAGGGTAGCAATGAGCAGTTCTTC

clone size: .
J gene: TRBJ1-4
D gene: TRBD1
V gene: TRBV3-1/TRBV3-2
CDR3 protein: CASSPQGAGEKLFF
CDR3 DNA: TGTGCCAGCAGCCCACAGGGGGCTGGAGAAAAACTGTTTTTT

clone size: few
J gene: TRBJ1-1
D gene: .
V gene: TRBV24-1
CDR3 protein: CATSDPSGGNTEAFF
CDR3 DNA: TGTGCCACCAGTGATCCCTCCGGGGGGAACACTGAAGCTTTCTTT

clone size: once
J gene: TRBJ1-5
D gene: .
V gene: TRBV6-5
CDR3 protein: CASSYSSGPQHF
CDR3 DNA: TGTGCCAGCAGTTACTCGTCCGGGCCCCAGCATTTT

clone size: .
J gene: TRBJ2-1
D gene: .
V gene: TRBV10-3
CDR3 protein: CAISESGGLYNEQFF
CDR3 DNA: TGTGCCATCAGTGAGAGCGGCGGACTCTACAATGAGCAGTTCTTC

clone size: .
J gene: TRBJ1-3
D gene: .
V gene: TRBV6-5
CDR3 protein: CASSYGQGNTIYF
CDR3 DNA: TGTGCCAGCAGTTACGGACAGGGAAACACCATATATTTT

clone size: .
J gene: TRBJ1-1
D gene: TRBD1
V gene: TRBV5-4
CDR3 protein: CASSSEPDRGNTEAFF
CDR3 DNA: TGTGCCAGCAGCTCAGAACCTGACAGGGGGAACACTGAAGCTTTCTTT